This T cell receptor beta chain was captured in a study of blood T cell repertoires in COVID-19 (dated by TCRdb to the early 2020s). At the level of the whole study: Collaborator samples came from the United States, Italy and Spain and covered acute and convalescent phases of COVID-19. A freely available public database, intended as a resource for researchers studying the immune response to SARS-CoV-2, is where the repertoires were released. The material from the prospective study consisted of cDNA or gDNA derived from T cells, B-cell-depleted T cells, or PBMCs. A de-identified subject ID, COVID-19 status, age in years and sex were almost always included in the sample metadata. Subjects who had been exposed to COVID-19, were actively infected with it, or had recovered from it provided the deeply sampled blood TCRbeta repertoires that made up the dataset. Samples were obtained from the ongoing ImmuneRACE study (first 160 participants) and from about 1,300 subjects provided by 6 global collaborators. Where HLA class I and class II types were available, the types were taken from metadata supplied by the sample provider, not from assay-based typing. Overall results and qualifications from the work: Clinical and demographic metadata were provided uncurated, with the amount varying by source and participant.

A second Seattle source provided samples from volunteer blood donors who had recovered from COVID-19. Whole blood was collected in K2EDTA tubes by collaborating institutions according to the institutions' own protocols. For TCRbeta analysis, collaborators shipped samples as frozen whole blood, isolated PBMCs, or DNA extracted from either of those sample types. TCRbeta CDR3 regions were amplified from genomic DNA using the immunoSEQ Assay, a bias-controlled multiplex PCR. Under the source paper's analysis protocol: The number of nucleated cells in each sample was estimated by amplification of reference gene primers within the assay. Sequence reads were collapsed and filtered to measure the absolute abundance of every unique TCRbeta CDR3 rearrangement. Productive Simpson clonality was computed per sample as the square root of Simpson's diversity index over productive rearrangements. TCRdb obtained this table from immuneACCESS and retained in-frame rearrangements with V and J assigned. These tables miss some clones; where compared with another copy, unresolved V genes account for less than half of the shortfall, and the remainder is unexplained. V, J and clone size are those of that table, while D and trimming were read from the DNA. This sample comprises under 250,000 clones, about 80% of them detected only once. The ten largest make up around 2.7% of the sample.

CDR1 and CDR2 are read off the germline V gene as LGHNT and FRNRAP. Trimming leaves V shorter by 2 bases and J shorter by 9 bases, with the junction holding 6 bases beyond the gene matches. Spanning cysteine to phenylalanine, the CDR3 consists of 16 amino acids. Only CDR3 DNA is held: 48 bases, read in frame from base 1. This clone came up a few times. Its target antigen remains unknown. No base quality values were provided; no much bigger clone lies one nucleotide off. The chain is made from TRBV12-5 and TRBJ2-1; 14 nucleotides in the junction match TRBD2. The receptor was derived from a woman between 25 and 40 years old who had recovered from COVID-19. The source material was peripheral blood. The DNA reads TGTGCTAGTGGTTTGCCGGGACTAGCGGGAGTCAGTGAGCAGTTCTTC. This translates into CASGLPGLAGVSEQFF.